This TCR beta chain comes out of a study of sequential checkpoint blockade in melanoma. Looking at the study overall: After both sequences, patients received maintenance nivolumab.

Profiling relied on immunoSEQ multiplex PCR, and the TCRdb table lists in-frame clones only, not all of them. This repertoire shows around 41,000 clones, 75% to 90% found once; its top ten account for approximately 12%. Sample treatment: randomized to nivolumab then ipilimumab (arm A) or the reverse (arm B). No patient had prior DNA-damaging chemotherapy. Live CD3+CD8+ CD19− CD56− cells were sorted from PBMCs. The ends were cut back, 2 bases at V and 2 bases at J, with 14 bases in the middle. This CDR3 comprises 16 residues. Per germline, CDR1 SEHNR and CDR2 FQNEAQ (reference sequence). The sequences come from CD8+ T cells sorted from blood (inferred from file names), collected from a patient given nivolumab and ipilimumab in sequence. The V gene is TRBV7-9, the J gene TRBJ2-3; D uncertain. The receptor comes from a human donor with melanoma. This chain's CDR3 is CASSLTVRLLTDTQYF. As DNA, the CDR3 is TGTGCCAGCAGCTTAACTGTAAGACTTCTCACAGATACGCAGTATTTT.